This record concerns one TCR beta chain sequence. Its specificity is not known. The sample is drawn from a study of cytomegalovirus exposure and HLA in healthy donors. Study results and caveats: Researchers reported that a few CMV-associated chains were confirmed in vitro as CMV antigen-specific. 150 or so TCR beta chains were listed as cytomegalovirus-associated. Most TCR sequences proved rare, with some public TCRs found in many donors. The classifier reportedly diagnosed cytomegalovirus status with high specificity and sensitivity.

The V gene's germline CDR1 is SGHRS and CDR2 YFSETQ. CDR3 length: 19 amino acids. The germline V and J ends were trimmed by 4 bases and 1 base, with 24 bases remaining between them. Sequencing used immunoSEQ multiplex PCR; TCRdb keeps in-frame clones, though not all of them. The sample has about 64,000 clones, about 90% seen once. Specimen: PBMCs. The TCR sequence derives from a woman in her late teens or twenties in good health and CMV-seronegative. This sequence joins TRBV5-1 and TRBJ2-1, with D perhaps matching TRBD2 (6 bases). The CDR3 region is CASSAPGLRTDGSYNEQFF. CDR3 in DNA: TGCGCCAGCAGCGCACCGGGACTGAGGACGGACGGGTCCTACAATGAGCAGTTCTTC.